This T cell receptor (beta chain) was recovered during a study of T cell responses to AZD1222 COVID-19 vaccine (TCRdb year 2021). In the study overall: Because spike-specific TCR depth and breadth did not differ between the two schedules, AZD1222 recipients who got a second dose at roughly 4 weeks were pooled with those who got a second dose at roughly 12 weeks. A total of around 240 trial participants underwent TCR sequencing, of whom 207 had received two doses of AZD1222 and 26 had received two doses of the MenACWY control vaccine. Trial participants were enrolled by age into subgroups of 18-55, 56-69 and 70-plus years, and around 150, 28 and 57 TCR-sequenced participants, respectively, were included in these subgroups. Beyond this particular receptor, the publication reports: Only a handful of AZD1222 recipients were SARS-CoV-2 seropositive at baseline, limiting conclusions about previously exposed vaccinees. Epitopes outside the regions mutated in the B.1.351 and B.1.1.7 variants were reportedly recognized by nearly half of the unique spike-specific TCRs. Because no day 14 peak-response samples were available, repertoires were characterized only after the peak T cell response. The vaccine-associated CD4 TCRs covered the entire spike protein, and the dominant responses fell in regions 160-218 and 743-854. Participants were mostly white British and included more females than males, and it was suggested by the authors that clonal diversity may have been underestimated. In the small 56-69-year group, the increase in depth fell short of significance, most likely because of low power. After two AZD1222 doses, spike-specific TCR breadth and depth were significantly higher than at day 0 and than in MenACWY recipients.

The CDR3 regions of human TCRbeta chains were analyzed by immunosequencing. Regarding the original processing steps: Repertoire TCRs were matched against a reference library of SARS-CoV-2-specific TCRs generated with the MIRA antigen-specificity platform. Breadth meant the fraction of unique TCRs that were SARS-CoV-2-associated, whereas depth meant the fraction of total T cells that were SARS-CoV-2-associated. Using the MIRA data, every spike-specific TCR was mapped to the spike region that the TCR reacted to and assigned to either a CD4 or a CD8 class. Log10-transformed breadth and depth values were compared by one-way ANOVA with Sidak's multiple comparisons tests. TCRdb carries this immuneACCESS record with in-frame sequences only. Its versions omit some clonotypes, under half of them owing to an unresolved V gene in the studies checked, with the rest unexplained. The D gene and trimming were derived from the DNA, and the V and J assignments and clone size from that table. Present in this sample are some 200,000 clones, approximately 91% of which were seen just once. Approximately 0.97% of the sample comes from the top ten.

Based on the germline V gene, the CDR1 and CDR2 sequences are MGHDK and SYGVNS. V is reduced by 1 base and J by 4 bases, leaving a spacing of 13 bases between them. The CDR3 has 15 amino acids, counting the end cysteine and phenylalanine. Just CDR3 DNA is preserved here, 45 bases in frame from base 1. The meaning of the sample's time point label: baseline before first vaccination. Samples from vaccinated people were obtained from the UK trials COV001 and COV002, which included a single-blind randomized controlled phase 2/3 trial of AZD1222 (ChAdOx1 nCoV-19) in healthy adults. Trial participant PBMC samples were collected at day 0 and day 28 after the second dose for TCRbeta chain sequencing. Concerning this clone: The antigen this receptor binds is unknown. Base qualities are not at hand, and no much larger clone is one base apart.

The material sequenced was peripheral blood, taken on day 0 of AZD1222 vaccination. The chain is made from TRBV25-1 and TRBJ1-1; TRBD1 is possibly the D segment (6 matching bases). The sequence was collected from an adult in good health. The CDR3 protein: CASSESRGVLTEAFF. The nucleotide sequence reads as follows: TGTGCCAGCAGTGAATCAAGGGGGGTCCTCACTGAAGCTTTCTTT.